This TCR beta chain is drawn from a study of human T cells and chemical hapten exposure. The germline gives CDR1 MNHNY, CDR2 SVGAGI (reference sequence). The CDR3 consists of 18 residues. Losses at the gene ends were 4 bases for V and 4 bases for J; bases not matched to a gene: 15. The study, taken as a whole, reports: Expanded TCR counts at PT1 were positively correlated with the patch test score. Expanded TCRs showed more large CDR3 clusters than pre-sensitization or healthy control sets.

As to time point: patch test 1, 2 weeks after DPC sensitization. Treatment defined: therapeutic diphenylcyclopropenone sensitization with weekly scalp DPC. Donors were 18 to 70-year-old alopecia patients suitable for DPC. TCRdb itself ran the RACE reads through MiXCR, one entry per CDR3 protein. Of some 340,000 distinct CDR3 sequences listed, around 7% are singletons. With respect to this clonotype: Antigen specificity is unknown.

This chain connects TRBV6-6 to TRBJ2-3, with 9 bases that match TRBD2. The material was whole blood, obtained in connection with sensitization to the hapten diphenylcyclopropenone (DPC). The sequence was collected from a woman aged 18-29 years with alopecia areata. Some clones in this sample may be carry-over from other donors' samples. CDR3 sequence (DNA): TGTGCCAGCAGTTTTGGGGGTAGCCTAGCGGGGTTTCCAGATACGCAGTATTTT. Protein sequence: CASSFGGSLAGFPDTQYF.